This entry is about one TCR beta chain. The specificity of this receptor is unknown. One base away there is no much larger clone; base qualities are not given. V is cut back by 3 bases and J by 4 bases, with 6 bases in the junction unmatched. Taken from the germline V gene, the CDR1 and CDR2 loops are MNHNS and SASEGT. Including cysteine and phenylalanine, the CDR3 has 15 amino acids. The only DNA kept is the CDR3, 45 bases in frame from the first base. The CDR3 regions of human TCRbeta chains were subjected to immunosequencing. From the authors' description of their analysis: TCRs in the repertoires were compared against a reference library of SARS-CoV-2-specific TCRs that had been generated with the MIRA antigen-specificity platform. Breadth was defined as the fraction of unique TCRs that were SARS-CoV-2-associated, and depth was defined as the fraction of total T cells that were SARS-CoV-2-associated. Using the MIRA data, each spike-specific TCR was mapped to the spike region that the TCR reacts to and placed in a CD4 or CD8 class. Log10-transformed breadth and depth values were compared by one-way ANOVA with Sidak's multiple comparisons tests. TCRdb re-hosts the immuneACCESS table, in-frame sequences only. Its copies lack some clones; in the studies checked, an unresolved V gene accounts for under half of them, and the cause for the rest is not known. The D gene and trimming were derived from the DNA, and the V and J assignments and clone size from that table. The table for this sample lists about 100,000 clones; roughly nine tenths of them were counted only once. Of the sample, around 1.2% is held by the ten largest clones.

These data originate in a study of T cell responses to AZD1222 COVID-19 vaccine (dated by TCRdb to about 2021). With regard to the full study: AZD1222 recipients with second doses at about 4 weeks or about 12 weeks were pooled, because spike-specific TCR depth and breadth did not differ between schedules. Trial participants were enrolled into age subgroups of 18-55, 56-69 and 70-plus years, which contained approximately 150, 30 and 60 TCR-sequenced participants, respectively. A total of 230 to 250 trial participants underwent TCR sequencing, of whom about 210 received two doses of AZD1222 and some 26 received two doses of the MenACWY control vaccine.

Points the paper makes about the study in general: In the small 56-69-year group, the increase in depth fell short of significance, most likely because of low power. Participants were mostly white British, with more females than males. The authors suggested clonal diversity may have been underestimated. Conclusions about previously exposed vaccinees are limited because only six or seven AZD1222 recipients were SARS-CoV-2 seropositive at baseline. After two AZD1222 doses, spike-specific TCR breadth and depth were significantly higher than at day 0 and than in MenACWY recipients. Nearly half of unique spike-specific TCRs reportedly recognized epitopes outside regions mutated in the B.1.351 and B.1.1.7 variants. Vaccine-associated CD4 TCRs spanned the whole spike protein, with dominant responses in regions 160-218 and 743-854. Because no samples from the day 14 peak response were available, repertoires could be characterized only after the peak T cell response.

The meaning of the sample's time point label: baseline before first vaccination. Samples from vaccinated people were obtained from the UK trials COV001 and COV002, which included a single-blind randomized controlled phase 2/3 trial of AZD1222 (ChAdOx1 nCoV-19) in healthy adults. Trial participant PBMC samples were collected at day 0 and day 28 after the second dose for TCRbeta chain sequencing. The sample in question was peripheral blood, obtained on day 0 of AZD1222 vaccination. The TCR originated in an adult in good health. The sequence is built from TRBV6-1 and TRBJ1-1; 9 bases in between match TRBD1. The nucleotide sequence reads as follows: TGTGCCAGCAGTGACGGGACAGGGTATCGCACTGAAGCTTTCTTT. This sequence encodes CASSDGTGYRTEAFF.